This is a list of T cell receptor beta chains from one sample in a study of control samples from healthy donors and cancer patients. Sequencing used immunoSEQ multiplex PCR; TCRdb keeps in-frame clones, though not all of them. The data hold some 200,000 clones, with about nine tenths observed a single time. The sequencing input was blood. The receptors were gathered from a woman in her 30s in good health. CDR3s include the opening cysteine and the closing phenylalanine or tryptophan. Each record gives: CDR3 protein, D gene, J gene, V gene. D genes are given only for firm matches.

CDR3 protein: CASSRQMNTEAFF
D gene: NA
J gene: TRBJ1-1
V gene: TRBV6-5

CDR3 protein: CASSDGGAHNEQFF
D gene: NA
J gene: TRBJ2-1
V gene: TRBV6-4

CDR3 protein: CATPNSGGYEQYF
D gene: TRBD2
J gene: TRBJ2-7
V gene: TRBV5-1

CDR3 protein: CASSQGSGSYRPYEQYF
D gene: TRBD2
J gene: TRBJ2-7
V gene: TRBV4-1

CDR3 protein: CASSRYRATNEKLFF
D gene: NA
J gene: TRBJ1-4
V gene: TRBV28

CDR3 protein: CARTGDSGNTIYF
D gene: TRBD1
J gene: TRBJ1-3
V gene: TRBV30

CDR3 protein: CSASEDWDTEAFF
D gene: NA
J gene: TRBJ1-1
V gene: TRBV20-1

CDR3 protein: CASSFGGSSGREQFF
D gene: TRBD2
J gene: TRBJ2-1
V gene: TRBV11-3

CDR3 protein: CASSSPGGNQPQHF
D gene: NA
J gene: TRBJ1-5
V gene: TRBV28

CDR3 protein: CASRVQGTTDTQYF
D gene: NA
J gene: TRBJ2-3
V gene: TRBV2

CDR3 protein: CATSRGQSSYNEQFF
D gene: TRBD1
J gene: TRBJ2-1
V gene: TRBV15

CDR3 protein: CASSWDREMNTEAFF
D gene: TRBD1
J gene: TRBJ1-1
V gene: TRBV5-1

CDR3 protein: CASSQGVRQPQHF
D gene: NA
J gene: TRBJ1-5
V gene: TRBV23-1

CDR3 protein: CASSHNTEAFF
D gene: NA
J gene: TRBJ1-1
V gene: TRBV4-2

CDR3 protein: CASSTRRDHYNEQFF
D gene: NA
J gene: TRBJ2-1
V gene: TRBV6-5

CDR3 protein: CASSLRGTTEAFF
D gene: NA
J gene: TRBJ1-1
V gene: TRBV27

CDR3 protein: CASQGLAGEETQYF
D gene: TRBD2
J gene: TRBJ2-5
V gene: TRBV2

CDR3 protein: CASSDRGLGNQPQHF
D gene: TRBD1
J gene: TRBJ1-5
V gene: TRBV27

CDR3 protein: CASSYGGADQETQYF
D gene: NA
J gene: TRBJ2-5
V gene: TRBV6-5

CDR3 protein: CASSLDTGRGYGYTF
D gene: NA
J gene: TRBJ1-2
V gene: TRBV7-2

CDR3 protein: CATSRGGPNTGELFF
D gene: NA
J gene: TRBJ2-2
V gene: TRBV15

CDR3 protein: CASSEDRGNTEAFF
D gene: TRBD1
J gene: TRBJ1-1
V gene: TRBV27

CDR3 protein: CSASSTGRNSPLHF
D gene: TRBD1
J gene: TRBJ1-6
V gene: TRBV20-1

CDR3 protein: CASSTGGLAGVVEQFF
D gene: TRBD2
J gene: TRBJ2-1
V gene: TRBV19

CDR3 protein: CASSQVRDYGYTF
D gene: NA
J gene: TRBJ1-2
V gene: TRBV3-1/TRBV3-2

CDR3 protein: CASSYKGGELFF
D gene: NA
J gene: TRBJ2-2
V gene: TRBV6-2/TRBV6-3

CDR3 protein: CASSFPRLAGESTDTQYF
D gene: TRBD2
J gene: TRBJ2-3
V gene: TRBV7-3

CDR3 protein: CASSYGGLGETQYF
D gene: NA
J gene: TRBJ2-5
V gene: TRBV6-5

CDR3 protein: CASSLLLAVSYEQYF
D gene: TRBD2
J gene: TRBJ2-7
V gene: TRBV28

CDR3 protein: CASSESTGTGSHEQYF
D gene: TRBD1
J gene: TRBJ2-7
V gene: TRBV6-4

CDR3 protein: CATSESYQETQYF
D gene: NA
J gene: TRBJ2-5
V gene: TRBV24-1

CDR3 protein: CASSLIGTGELFF
D gene: NA
J gene: TRBJ2-2
V gene: TRBV7-3

CDR3 protein: CASSRTSGGYNEQFF
D gene: TRBD2
J gene: TRBJ2-1
V gene: TRBV7-9

CDR3 protein: CAISESGGLAGVSYNEQFF
D gene: TRBD2
J gene: TRBJ2-1
V gene: TRBV10-3

CDR3 protein: CASSRQGGGTDTQYF
D gene: NA
J gene: TRBJ2-3
V gene: TRBV4-2

CDR3 protein: CASSNGQYEQYF
D gene: NA
J gene: TRBJ2-7
V gene: TRBV2

CDR3 protein: CASSHPNRGGNSPLHF
D gene: TRBD1
J gene: TRBJ1-6
V gene: TRBV4-1

CDR3 protein: CASSSRTGGSTEAFF
D gene: TRBD1
J gene: TRBJ1-1
V gene: TRBV28

CDR3 protein: CASSLWGNSYNSPLHF
D gene: NA
J gene: TRBJ1-6
V gene: TRBV28

CDR3 protein: CASSLGTRSDTQYF
D gene: TRBD2
J gene: TRBJ2-3
V gene: TRBV5-1

CDR3 protein: CASSIERGGDTQYF
D gene: TRBD2
J gene: TRBJ2-3
V gene: TRBV19

CDR3 protein: CASSRGGTGTQYF
D gene: NA
J gene: TRBJ2-5
V gene: TRBV6-6

CDR3 protein: CASSLNLNTEAFF
D gene: NA
J gene: TRBJ1-1
V gene: TRBV12-3/TRBV12-4

CDR3 protein: CAWGTGNNEKLFF
D gene: TRBD1
J gene: TRBJ1-4
V gene: TRBV30

CDR3 protein: CASSYLRDGYTGELFF
D gene: NA
J gene: TRBJ2-2
V gene: TRBV6-5

CDR3 protein: CASSLGVAGGYQETQYF
D gene: TRBD2
J gene: TRBJ2-5
V gene: TRBV11-2

CDR3 protein: CAWSVPGQGAFF
D gene: TRBD1
J gene: TRBJ1-1
V gene: TRBV30

CDR3 protein: CASSLDRGPANYGYTF
D gene: TRBD1
J gene: TRBJ1-2
V gene: TRBV6-6

CDR3 protein: CASSFSDRNWSPLHF
D gene: TRBD1
J gene: TRBJ1-6
V gene: TRBV28

CDR3 protein: CASSGGEWRGETQYF
D gene: NA
J gene: TRBJ2-5
V gene: TRBV25-1

CDR3 protein: CAIRGGQGYGYTF
D gene: TRBD1
J gene: TRBJ1-2
V gene: TRBV10-3

CDR3 protein: CASSLVRYQETQYF
D gene: NA
J gene: TRBJ2-5
V gene: TRBV7-6

CDR3 protein: CASSPPDRGNTEAFF
D gene: TRBD1
J gene: TRBJ1-1
V gene: TRBV18